The T cell receptor (beta chain) described here comes from a study of monozygotic twins with inflammatory bowel disease. Study-wide findings and caveats: In the analysis, different T cell subtypes could not be told apart. IBD patients had lower TCRbeta diversity (inverse Simpson) than healthy co-twins.

As to this clonotype: Its antigen remains unidentified.

A 6-nucleotide sample barcode was carried by the UMIs, which template switching added. Reanalyzing the 5' RACE reads, TCRdb keeps one entry per CDR3 protein, without DNA. The sample includes 210,000 or so distinct CDR3 sequences. Germline V lookup: CDR1 SGHTA, CDR2 FQGNSA. The CDR3 has 15 residues. The chain combines TRBV7-2 with TRBJ2-5; TCRdb selects TRBD1, and the lack of DNA leaves this call unchecked. The TCR originated in a human donor with ulcerative colitis or Crohn's disease, or a healthy co-twin of an affected twin (not recorded which). The sample taken for sequencing was blood. The CDR3 is CASSLTGRGQETQYF.